The clone carrying this T cell receptor (beta chain) was seen many times. This record comes from a study of metastatic and nonmetastatic thyroid tumors. CDR1 is LGHDT and CDR2 is YNNKEL in the germline V gene (reference sequence). This CDR3 has 17 residues. The V end lost 4 bases, the J end lost 0 bases, and 15 bases lay between the germline ends. Using MiXCR, TCRdb re-called clones from the PCR reads. In the table there are about 9,900 clones, roughly 11% of which are singletons. All patients reached thyroid surgery having received no treatment beforehand. The chain is built from TRBV3-1 and TRBJ1-4; maybe TRBD1 (6 bases). The receptor was isolated from a female donor with papillary thyroid cancer or a benign thyroid nodule (not recorded which). Some clones in this sample may be carry-over from other donors' samples. Sequenced: tumor tissue. The CDR3 loop is CASSPTGGMSTNEKLFF. The CDR3, as DNA: TGTGCCAGCAGCCCGACAGGAGGGATGTCAACTAATGAAAAACTGTTTTTT.